This T cell receptor (beta chain) was recovered during a study of OX40 agonist ivuxolimab in advanced cancers. Whole-study context: Three patients got partial responses; one had hepatocellular carcinoma and two had cutaneous melanoma. Points from the study as a whole: Both blood CD4+ and CD8+ T cells showed clonal growth by week 6 at 0.1 to 3.0 mg/kg. The study found that CD8+ T cells averaged more expanded clones than CD4+. The study did not work out the antigen specificity of the expanded peripheral T cells.

V dropped 6 bases and J dropped 9; count of bases not matched to a gene: 17. CDR1 is SGDLS, CDR2 YYNGEE, per germline. This CDR3 region has 16 residues. Note on this clone: Its antigen is unidentified.

Only in-frame clones appear in the TCRdb table, and some are missing; sequencing was by immunoSEQ multiplex PCR. In the table there are approximately 49,000 clones, over 80% of which are singletons. The receptor comes from an adult with an advanced solid tumor such as melanoma, head and neck, liver or kidney cancer. This specimen was CD4+ or CD8+ T cells sorted from blood, taken in a trial of the OX40 agonist ivuxolimab. The rearrangement uses TRBV9 and TRBJ2-1; 8 nucleotides match TRBD2. The CDR3 sequence is CASTLTTAGGPGEQFF. CDR3 in DNA: TGTGCCAGCACCCTAACAACGGCGGGGGGCCCTGGTGAGCAGTTCTTC.